These T cell receptor beta chains were read from a single sample in a study of blood T cell repertoires in COVID-19. Only in-frame clones appear in the TCRdb table, and some are missing; sequencing was by immunoSEQ multiplex PCR. The table includes approximately 170,000 clones, less than 85% detected once. The sequencing sample was made of peripheral blood. These receptors all stem from a woman at least 80 years old with active or convalescent COVID-19. Each CDR3 is given with its conserved first and last residue. A D gene is named only where the DNA matches it firmly. Clone size is stated in some rows and not others, as once, few, many or a class when expanded.

clone_size: .
d_call: TRBD1
v_call: TRBV3-1/TRBV3-2
j_call: TRBJ1-2
cdr3_aa: CASSQDNRGYGYTF
cdr3_nt: TGTGCCAGCAGCCAAGATAACAGGGGCTATGGCTACACCTTC

clone_size: .
d_call: .
v_call: TRBV5-1
j_call: TRBJ2-5
cdr3_aa: CASSRGQNQETQYF
cdr3_nt: TGCGCCAGCAGCCGCGGACAAAACCAAGAGACCCAGTACTTC

clone_size: .
d_call: TRBD1
v_call: TRBV19
j_call: TRBJ1-5
cdr3_aa: CASSRQGVSQPQHF
cdr3_nt: TGTGCCAGTAGCCGACAGGGGGTTAGTCAGCCCCAGCATTTT

clone_size: .
d_call: .
v_call: TRBV28
j_call: TRBJ2-7
cdr3_aa: CASSYVAAVDYEQYF
cdr3_nt: TGTGCCAGCAGTTACGTAGCAGCGGTGGACTACGAGCAGTACTTC

clone_size: .
d_call: .
v_call: TRBV6-6
j_call: TRBJ1-3
cdr3_aa: CARSRGGNTIYF
cdr3_nt: TGTGCCAGGTCCCGGGGAGGAAACACCATATATTTT

clone_size: once
d_call: .
v_call: TRBV10-3
j_call: TRBJ2-7
cdr3_aa: CAISEPRLGEGRYEQYF
cdr3_nt: TGTGCCATCAGTGAGCCTCGGTTGGGAGAGGGGAGGTACGAGCAGTACTTC

clone_size: once
d_call: TRBD2
v_call: TRBV2
j_call: TRBJ2-7
cdr3_aa: CASKDGLAGSYEQYF
cdr3_nt: TGTGCCAGCAAGGACGGACTAGCGGGCAGCTACGAGCAGTACTTC

clone_size: .
d_call: TRBD1
v_call: TRBV7-2
j_call: TRBJ2-7
cdr3_aa: CASSRVQGAGYEQYF
cdr3_nt: TGTGCCAGCAGCCGCGTACAGGGGGCCGGCTACGAGCAGTACTTC

clone_size: .
d_call: TRBD1
v_call: TRBV6-5
j_call: TRBJ1-3
cdr3_aa: CASSQQRGPGNTIYF
cdr3_nt: TGTGCCAGCAGCCAACAGAGGGGGCCTGGAAACACCATATATTTT

clone_size: .
d_call: .
v_call: TRBV10-2
j_call: TRBJ1-5
cdr3_aa: CASSDTYQPQHF
cdr3_nt: TGCGCCAGCAGCGACACGTATCAGCCCCAGCATTTT